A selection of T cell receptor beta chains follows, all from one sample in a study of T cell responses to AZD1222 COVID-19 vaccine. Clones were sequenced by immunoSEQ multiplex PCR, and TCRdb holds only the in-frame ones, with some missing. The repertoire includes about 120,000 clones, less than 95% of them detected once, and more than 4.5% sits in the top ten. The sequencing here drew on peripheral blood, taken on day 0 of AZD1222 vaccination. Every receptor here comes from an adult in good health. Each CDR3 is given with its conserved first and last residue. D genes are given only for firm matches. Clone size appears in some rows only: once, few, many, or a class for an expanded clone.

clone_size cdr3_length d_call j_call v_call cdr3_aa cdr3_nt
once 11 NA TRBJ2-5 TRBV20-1 CSARDRLPQYF TGCAGTGCTAGAGATCGGCTTCCCCAGTACTTC
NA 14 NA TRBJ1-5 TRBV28 CASRARDSNQPQHF TGTGCCAGCAGGGCCCGGGACAGCAATCAGCCCCAGCATTTT
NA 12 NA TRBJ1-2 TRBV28 CASSLTGWGYTF TGTGCCAGCAGTTTAACAGGGTGGGGCTACACCTTC
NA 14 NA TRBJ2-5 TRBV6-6 CASSRGPSQETQYF TGTGCCAGCAGCCGCGGACCGAGTCAAGAGACCCAGTACTTC
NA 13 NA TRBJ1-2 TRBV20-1 CSASLLQTYGYTF TGCAGTGCTAGTTTATTACAGACCTATGGCTACACCTTC
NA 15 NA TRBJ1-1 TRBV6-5 CASSYNWGVNTEAFF TGTGCCAGCAGTTACAATTGGGGAGTGAACACTGAAGCTTTCTTT
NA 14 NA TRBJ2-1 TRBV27 CASSFGSFYNEQFF TGTGCCAGCAGTTTCGGGAGTTTTTACAATGAGCAGTTCTTC
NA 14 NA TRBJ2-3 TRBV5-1 CASSSRPATDTQYF TGCGCCAGCAGCTCGAGACCTGCCACAGATACGCAGTATTTT
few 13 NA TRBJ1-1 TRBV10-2 CASSETENTEAFF TGCGCCAGCAGTGAGACGGAAAACACTGAAGCTTTCTTT
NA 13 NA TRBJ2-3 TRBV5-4 CASNRDPLDTQYF TGTGCCAGCAACCGGGACCCCTTGGATACGCAGTATTTT
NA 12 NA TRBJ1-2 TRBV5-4 CASSFDYGGYTF TGTGCCAGCAGCTTCGACTACGGCGGCTACACCTTC
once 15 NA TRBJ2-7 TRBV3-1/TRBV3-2 CASSQLRQAPVEQYF TGTGCCAGCAGCCAACTTAGACAGGCCCCGGTGGAGCAGTACTTC